The 31 T cell receptor beta chains given below trace back to one sample, sequenced in a study of blood T cell repertoires in COVID-19. Here immunoSEQ multiplex PCR was the method, and the copy in TCRdb shows in-frame clones only, minus some. The table has 95,000 to 100,000 clones, 80% to 95% seen once; the top ten hold around 5%. Sequencing used peripheral blood. The receptor source for this set is a man aged 45-65 years with active COVID-19.

The J gene is TRBJ2-7, the V gene TRBV7-3; possible D gene TRBD2, 6 bases. The CDR3 spans 14 residues. Deletions cut 5 bases from V and 6 bases from J, with 17 bases between. CDR1 and CDR2 from the germline V gene are SGHTA and FQGTGA. The CDR3 is CASSPVGGEFEQYF. The CDR3 nucleotides are TGTGCCAGCAGCCCGGTCGGGGGTGAGTTCGAGCAGTACTTC.

The J gene is TRBJ1-2, the V gene TRBV30; D is uncertain. Trimming removed 2 bases at V and 0 bases at J, with 7 bases between. In germline, CDR1 is GTSNPN, CDR2 SVGIG (reference sequence). The CDR3 has 13 amino acids. The CDR3 sequence: CAWSWSANYGYTF. The CDR3 DNA sequence: TGTGCCTGGAGTTGGTCAGCTAACTATGGCTACACCTTC.

The rearrangement uses TRBV6-5 and TRBJ2-3; D not certain. V dropped 4 bases and J dropped 2 bases, with 10 bases sitting between them. The CDR3 consists of 14 residues. CDR1 is MNHEY, CDR2 SVGAGI, per germline. CDR3 sequence (DNA): TGTGCCAGCAGTTTGAGGTGGCACACAGATACGCAGTATTTT. Translating it yields CASSLRWHTDTQYF.

The rearrangement links TRBV10-3 to TRBJ2-3, with 10 nucleotides matching TRBD1. Germline lookup yields CDR1 ENHRY and CDR2 SYGVKD. With V trimmed by 10 bases and J by 6 bases, 13 bases remained unmatched. There are 15 residues in the CDR3. The CDR3 reads CATADDRGHWDTQYF. CDR3 DNA: TGTGCCACAGCCGACGACAGGGGGCATTGGGATACGCAGTATTTT.

V and J are TRBV28 and TRBJ1-1, with 7 bases that match TRBD1. The germline V gene has CDR1 MDHEN and CDR2 SYDVKM. CDR3 size: 12 residues. With 6 bases clipped from V and 11 bases from J, the junction kept 9 bases outside the gene matches. The CDR3 protein is CASREGALSAFF. The DNA of the CDR3 is TGTGCCAGCAGGGAGGGGGCCCTTTCCGCTTTCTTT.

This chain uses TRBV12-3 or TRBV12-4 with TRBJ1-1; D uncertain. Trimming removed 3 bases from V and 1 base from J, with 6 bases in between. This CDR3 region has 13 residues. CDR3 region: CASSFLQNTEAFF. CDR3 sequence (DNA): TGTGCCAGCAGTTTTTTACAGAACACTGAAGCTTTCTTT.

The V and J genes are TRBV2 and TRBJ2-7, with 8 bases fitting TRBD1. The CDR3 spans 15 residues. Trimming cost V 7 bases and J 5 bases; bases outside gene matches: 13. Germline V gene data show CDR1 as SNHLY and CDR2 as FYNNEI. CDR3 sequence: CASNPLQGAFNEQYF. In nucleotides, the CDR3 is TGTGCCAGCAACCCTCTCCAGGGGGCTTTCAACGAGCAGTACTTC.

V usage is TRBV5-4 and J usage is TRBJ1-1; D unresolved. The germline gives CDR1 SGHNT, CDR2 YYREEE (reference sequence). V shed 0 bases and J shed 1 base, with 7 bases lying between them. The CDR3 has 14 amino acids. CDR3 nucleotides: TGTGCCAGCAGCTTGGACAGTAGGAACACTGAAGCTTTCTTT. It translates to CASSLDSRNTEAFF. The full variable domain, rest sourced from reference TRBV5-4 and TRBJ1-1, is ETGVTQSPTHLIKTRGQQVTLRCSSQSGHNTVSWYQQALGQGPQFIFQYYREEENGRGNFPPRFSGLQFPNYSSELNVNALELDDSALYLCASSLDSRNTEAFFGQGTRLTVV.

The rearrangement joins TRBV11-2 to TRBJ2-1; TRBD1 aligns across 8 bases. This CDR3 region has 18 residues. The trim removed 5 bases at V and 0 bases at J, leaving 12 bases unmatched. Germline V gene lookup returns CDR1 SGHAT and CDR2 FQNNGV. The CDR3 loop reads CASSPSKSGTGSYNEQFF. DNA for the CDR3: TGTGCCAGCAGCCCTTCCAAATCCGGGACAGGCTCCTACAATGAGCAGTTCTTC.

V usage is TRBV10-2 and J usage is TRBJ1-5; D unresolved. The CDR3 spans 13 residues. Looked up from germline, CDR1 is WSHSY and CDR2 is SAAADI. Trimming took off 7 bases at V and 5 bases at J, with 12 bases between the two ends. CDR3 coding DNA: TGCGCCAGCAAGAGCCAGGAAGATCAGCCCCAGCATTTT. This encodes CASKSQEDQPQHF.

This clone was detected once. The chain has TRBV30 and TRBJ2-2; 7 bases agree with TRBD1. CDR3 length equals 15 residues. CDR1 and CDR2 from the germline V gene are GTSNPN and SVGIG (reference sequence). V shed 0 bases, J shed 5 bases, and the junction held 6 bases outside the gene matches. Here the CDR3 DNA reads TGTGCCTGGAGTGTACCGAACAGGGGAACCGGGGAGCTGTTTTTT. Protein: CAWSVPNRGTGELFF. Together with reference TRBV30 and TRBJ2-2, the CDR3 gives the full variable domain: SQTIHQWPATLVQPVGSPLSLECTVEGTSNPNLYWYRQAAGRGLQLLFYSVGIGQISSEVPQNLSASRPQDRQFILSSKKLLLSDSGFYLCAWSVPNRGTGELFFGEGSRLTVL.

The genes are TRBV5-1 and TRBJ2-1; 7 nucleotides line up with TRBD2. CDR1 is SGHRS and CDR2 is YFSETQ in the germline V gene. J was trimmed by 8 bases and V by 4 bases; bases with no gene match: 18. The CDR3 has 17 amino acids. CDR3 nucleotides: TGCGCCAGCAGCGACCCCGCGGGTGGCGGGAGCCCCCATGAGCAGTTCTTC. Translating gives CASSDPAGGGSPHEQFF.

This chain joins TRBV7-3 and TRBJ2-2; 13 nucleotides align to TRBD2. The CDR3 length is 17 residues. With V trimmed by 5 bases and J by 6 bases, 9 bases remained unmatched. Germline V gene lookup returns CDR1 SGHTA and CDR2 FQGTGA. This CDR3 reads CASSTARGLAGAGELFF. DNA of the CDR3: TGTGCCAGCAGCACGGCCCGAGGACTAGCGGGAGCCGGGGAGCTGTTTTTT.

The rearrangement joins TRBV7-2 to TRBJ2-5; 10 bases match TRBD1. The trim removed 5 bases at V and 5 bases at J, leaving 14 bases unmatched. In germline, CDR1 is SGHTA, CDR2 FQGNSA. The CDR3 length is 17 residues. The CDR3 DNA is TGTGCCAGCAGCCTGTCCCCGGGGACAGGGGAAGGCGAGACCCAGTACTTC. Residues: CASSLSPGTGEGETQYF.

This sequence joins TRBV18 and TRBJ2-3; D is possibly TRBD2 (6 bases). CDR1 is KGHSH, CDR2 LQKENI, per germline. The CDR3 runs to 15 residues. V was cut by 2 bases and J by 4 bases, with 13 bases left in between. The DNA for the CDR3 is TGTGCCAGCTCACCAAGGGAGGCTGTCGCAGATACGCAGTATTTT. This gives the protein CASSPREAVADTQYF.

The chain links TRBV3-1 (or the pseudogene TRBV3-2) to TRBJ2-7; 12 bases are a match to TRBD2. The germline CDR1 and CDR2 sequences are LGHDT and YNNKEL (reference sequence). The junction had 8 bases not matched to a gene; V was cut back by 6 bases and J by 5 bases. This CDR3 is built from 15 residues. The CDR3 protein is CASRPRTSGIHEQYF. CDR3 nucleotide sequence: TGTGCCAGCAGACCCCGGACTAGCGGGATCCACGAGCAGTACTTC.

This chain joins TRBV6-1 and TRBJ2-1, with D unresolved. V dropped 1 base and J dropped 10 bases, with 8 bases sitting between them. Germline V gives CDR1 MNHNS, CDR2 SASEGT. The CDR3 is 12 amino acids. CDR3 amino acids: CASSEVLAEQFF. The CDR3 coding sequence is TGTGCCAGCAGTGAAGTTTTAGCAGAGCAGTTCTTC.

This clone is a singleton in its sample. V and J are TRBV14 and TRBJ2-2; D is possibly TRBD2 (6 bases). V lost 1 base and J 0 bases, leaving 9 bases between the germline ends. This CDR3 is 16 amino acids long. Germline V gene sequence: CDR1 SGHDN, CDR2 FVKESK. The CDR3 spells CASSQVSSANTGELFF. The CDR3 coding sequence is TGTGCCAGCAGCCAAGTTTCTAGCGCGAACACCGGGGAGCTGTTTTTT. Drawing the rest from reference TRBV14 and TRBJ2-2, the complete variable domain is EAGVTQFPSHSVIEKGQTVTLRCDPISGHDNLYWYRRVMGKEIKFLLHFVKESKQDESGMPNNRFLAERTGGTYSTLKVQPAELEDSGVYFCASSQVSSANTGELFFGEGSRLTVL.

The rearrangement joins TRBV6-6 to TRBJ2-2; possible D gene TRBD2, 7 bases. There are 15 residues in the CDR3. Trimming took off 5 bases at V and 3 bases at J, with 13 bases between the two ends. Germline V gene data show CDR1 as MNHNY and CDR2 as SVGAGI (reference sequence). DNA for the CDR3: TGTGCCAGCAGTGCTCTGGGGGGGCACACCGGGGAGCTGTTTTTT. Amino acids: CASSALGGHTGELFF.

This chain uses TRBV7-2 with TRBJ2-1, with 7 bases matching TRBD2. V shed 3 bases, J shed 8 bases, and the junction held 22 bases outside the gene matches. The CDR3 consists of 19 residues. Germline V gene lookup returns CDR1 SGHTA and CDR2 FQGNSA. The CDR3: CASSLTDNLRDYSLDEQFF. CDR3 DNA: TGTGCCAGCAGCTTGACCGATAATTTACGGGACTACTCTCTAGATGAGCAGTTCTTC.

There are a few counts of this clone. The V gene is TRBV28, the J gene TRBJ2-7; 10 positions match TRBD2. Losses at the gene ends were 4 bases for V and 3 bases for J; bases not matched to a gene: 9. CDR3 length: 16 residues. Germline V gene data show CDR1 as MDHEN and CDR2 as SYDVKM. The CDR3 coding sequence is TGTGCCAGCAGTTCACCAAGCCGACTAGCGGGCTACGAGCAGTACTTC. This translates into CASSSPSRLAGYEQYF.

This chain connects TRBV7-8 to TRBJ2-1; TRBD1 agrees at 9 bases. CDR3 length: 14 residues. The J segment lost 7 bases and the V segment lost 10 bases, leaving 11 bases of the junction unmatched. Germline assignment: CDR1 SGHVS and CDR2 FQNEAQ. The CDR3 loop reads CATRARDRVNEQFF. CDR3 coding DNA: TGTGCCACCCGTGCAAGGGACAGGGTTAATGAGCAGTTCTTC.

The V call is TRBV9, the J call TRBJ2-1; TRBD2 aligns across 14 bases. Per the germline V gene, CDR1 is SGDLS and CDR2 is YYNGEE. The CDR3 length is 15 residues. V lost 2 bases to trimming and J lost 10 bases; unmatched junction nucleotides: 5. DNA for the CDR3: TGTGCCAGCAGCGTCGGGACTAGCGGGAGAGGGGAGCAGTTCTTC. Translating it yields CASSVGTSGRGEQFF.

This clone has a handful of counts. The chain joins TRBV5-1 to TRBJ1-1, with 8 bases identical to TRBD1. J lost 0 bases, V lost 3 bases, and 1 base had no gene match. The germline V gene encodes CDR1 SGHRS and CDR2 YFSETQ. This CDR3 is built from 14 residues. CDR3 sequence: CASSSGQVNTEAFF. CDR3 sequence (DNA): TGCGCCAGCAGCTCGGGACAGGTGAACACTGAAGCTTTCTTT.

The chain links TRBV28 to TRBJ1-4; 8 bases fit TRBD1. Germline V CDR1 and CDR2: MDHEN, SYDVKM. V lost 5 bases, J lost 15 bases, and 14 bases stayed unmatched. The CDR3 sequence is 14 residues long. The CDR3 reads CASSRQGPLLGVFF. The CDR3 DNA reads TGTGCCAGCAGTAGACAGGGGCCCTTACTGGGGGTGTTTTTT.

The chain employs TRBV2 and TRBJ2-6, with 10 bases lining up with TRBD1. V was clipped by 7 bases and J by 0 bases; unmatched bases: 15. CDR3 size: 20 residues. Germline V gene sequence: CDR1 SNHLY, CDR2 FYNNEI. In nucleotides, the CDR3 is TGTGCCAGCAAGAGCCTTACCGGGACAGGGGACCTCTCTGGGGCCAACGTCCTGACTTTC. This translates into CASKSLTGTGDLSGANVLTF. Variable domain in full (rest from reference TRBV2 and TRBJ2-6): EPEVTQTPSHQVTQMGQEVILRCVPISNHLYFYWYRQILGQKVEFLVSFYNNEISEKSEIFDDQFSVERPDGSNFTLKIRSTKLEDSAMYFCASKSLTGTGDLSGANVLTFGAGSRLTVL.

The chain is built from TRBV27 and TRBJ1-1; 10 bases agree with TRBD1. The junction had 12 bases not matched to a gene; V was cut back by 4 bases and J by 10 bases. This CDR3 region has 15 residues. Germline V gene data show CDR1 as MNHEY and CDR2 as SMNVEV (reference sequence). CDR3 in amino acids: CASSSIGTGVMGAFF. CDR3 sequence (DNA): TGTGCCAGCAGTTCGATCGGGACAGGGGTCATGGGAGCTTTCTTT.

This chain connects TRBV2 to TRBJ1-2; D unresolved. The CDR3 consists of 16 residues. V lost 4 bases to trimming and J lost 4 bases, with 19 bases between them. Germline V gives CDR1 SNHLY, CDR2 FYNNEI. The CDR3 loop is CASSGSGPTILYGYTF. In nucleotides, the CDR3 is TGTGCCAGCAGTGGCTCCGGCCCTACTATTCTCTATGGCTACACCTTC.

V and J are TRBV12-3 or TRBV12-4 and TRBJ1-2, with 7 bases matching TRBD1. This CDR3 is 13 amino acids long. V was pared by 7 bases and J by 3 bases, with 5 bases of the junction left unmatched. CDR3 bases: TGTGCCAGCATTAAAGACAGGGACTATGGCTACACCTTC. Amino acid sequence: CASIKDRDYGYTF.

CDR3 protein: CASSYDRTQFF. The CDR3 nucleotides are TGTGCCAGCAGTTATGACAGAACCCAGTTCTTC. This rearrangement joins TRBV6-5 to TRBJ2-1; possibly TRBD1 for D (5 bases). The CDR3 has 11 residues. The V end lost 3 bases, the J end lost 13 bases, and 10 bases lay between the germline ends. Per the germline V gene, CDR1 is MNHEY and CDR2 is SVGAGI.

V gene TRBV6-5 combines with J gene TRBJ2-7, with D possibly being TRBD1 (8 bases). Trimming removed 5 bases at V and 6 bases at J, with 17 bases between. The CDR3 length is 14 residues. In germline, CDR1 is MNHEY, CDR2 SVGAGI. CDR3 nucleotides: TGTGCCAGCAGTCTCGTGACAGGGGAGGGCGAGCAGTACTTC. Amino acid sequence: CASSLVTGEGEQYF.